The 26 T cell receptor beta chains below all came from one sample that was sequenced in a study of regulatory T cells in long-lasting Graves disease. Construction of the TCR beta libraries employed iRepertoire HTBI primers in conjunction with Arm-PCR of CDR3 regions. TCRdb used MiXCR to reprocess the multiplex PCR reads, holding one entry per CDR3 protein. Seen here are some 500,000 distinct CDR3 sequences, 15% to 20% observed once, and the top ten hold 20% to 25%. The time point denotes: newly diagnosed GD, antithyroid drugs for less than 3 months. Researchers made the TCR library from RNA that was extracted from PBMCs. The data also belong to a second study, concerning T cells in Graves' hyperthyroidism and ophthalmopathy.

The sample consisted of peripheral blood mononuclear cells (PBMCs), taken at new diagnosis, from a patient treated with antithyroid drugs. Receptors originate from a middle-aged woman with Graves disease.

This clonotype came up a few times. The V and J genes are TRBV3-1 and TRBJ1-5; D ambiguous. The CDR3 length is 14 residues. The germline V gene encodes CDR1 LGHDT and CDR2 YNNKEL (reference sequence). Trimming took 4 bases from V and 1 from J, leaving 8 bases between them. CDR3 sequence reads: CASSPAVSNQPQHF. The CDR3 bases are TGTGCCAGCAGCCCAGCAGTAAGCAATCAGCCCCAGCATTTT.

This clonotype was seen repeatedly, ten times or more. J is TRBJ1-1 and V is TRBV5-1; TRBD1 might be the D (6 bases). The CDR3 is made up of 18 amino acids. Germline V gives CDR1 SGHRS, CDR2 YFSETQ. V lost 0 bases and J lost 4, with 22 bases in between. The CDR3 reads CASSLEAQGPQWGTEAFF. The CDR3 nucleotides read TGCGCCAGCAGCTTGGAAGCACAGGGTCCGCAGTGGGGCACTGAAGCTTTCTTT.

This clonotype has at least ten counts. The J gene is TRBJ2-7, the V gene TRBV20-1; 9 nucleotides line up with TRBD2. CDR1 is DFQATT and CDR2 is SNEGSKA in the germline V gene (reference sequence). The CDR3 consists of 14 residues. Trimming cost V 2 bases and J 4 bases; bases outside gene matches: 6. CDR3 sequence (DNA): TGCAGTGCTAGAAGGCTAGCGGGGAAGTACGAGCAGTACTTC. The encoded protein is CSARRLAGKYEQYF.

With regard to this clonotype: One end of the junction is discordant with germline, which a read error may explain. This chain uses TRBV9 with TRBJ2-5; 14 nucleotides line up with TRBD2. The CDR3 is made up of 20 amino acids. Germline assignment: CDR1 SGDLS and CDR2 YYNGEE. CDR3 nucleotide sequence: TGTGCCAGCAACGTAGGTCTACGTGGACTAGCGGGGGGCTCGGAGGTGACCCAGTACTTC. Its translation is CASNVGLRGLAGGSEVTQYF.

This chain uses TRBV9 with TRBJ2-5; TRBD2 agrees at 11 bases. The CDR3 totals 15 residues. With 1 base clipped from V and 5 bases from J, the junction kept 4 bases outside the gene matches. Looked up from germline, CDR1 is SGDLS and CDR2 is YYNGEE. Here the CDR3 DNA reads TGTGCCAGCAGCGTAACTAGCGGGGGCCAGGAGACCCAGTACTTC. As protein: CASSVTSGGQETQYF. Drawing the rest from reference TRBV9 and TRBJ2-5, the complete variable domain is DSGVTQTPKHLITATGQRVTLRCSPRSGDLSVYWYQQSLDQGLQFLIQYYNGEERAKGNILERFSAQQFPDLHSELNLSSLELGDSALYFCASSVTSGGQETQYFGPGTRLLVL.

This clonotype was recorded a few times. J is TRBJ2-3 and V is TRBV25-1, with D tentatively TRBD1 (5 bases). The end of the DNA is better explained by TRBJ2-5, so the J call may be wrong. The CDR3 is 13 amino acids. Germline CDR1 reads MGHDK; CDR2 reads SYGVNS. The DNA for the CDR3 is TGTGCCAGCAGTGTCCAGGGTTCGGGGACCCAGTACTTC. Protein: CASSVQGSGTQYF.

Many counts were recorded for this clonotype. This chain uses TRBV11-3 with TRBJ2-3; TRBD2 matches 15 bases. Trimming cost V 5 bases and J 2 bases; bases outside gene matches: 11. The CDR3 runs to 19 residues. Germline CDR1 and CDR2: SGHNT and YENEEA. The CDR3 nucleotides read TGTGCCAGCAGCCGACCGCCGGGACTAGCGGGAGGTAACACAGATACGCAGTATTTT. It specifies CASSRPPGLAGGNTDTQYF.

This chain links TRBV7-6 with TRBJ2-2, with D perhaps TRBD2 (6 bases). The V gene lost 6 bases and the J gene lost 0 bases, with 20 bases spanning the gap. Germline values: CDR1 SGHVS, CDR2 FNYEAQ. There are 18 residues in the CDR3. CDR3 sequence reads: CASRPKPGTPTNTGELFF. The CDR3 nucleotides read TGTGCCAGCAGGCCTAAGCCCGGGACTCCCACGAACACCGGGGAGCTGTTTTTT. Supplemented by reference TRBV7-6 and TRBJ2-2, the full variable domain reads GAGVSQSPRYKVTKRGQDVALRCDPISGHVSLYWYRQALGQGPEFLTYFNYEAQQDKSGLPNDRFSAERPEGSISTLTIQRTEQRDSAMYRCASRPKPGTPTNTGELFFGEGSRLTVL.

Note on this clonotype: This may arise from a read error, as a much more abundant clone is one base away. V gene TRBV12-3 or TRBV12-4 combines with J gene TRBJ1-6; D may be TRBD1 (6 bases). CDR3 length equals 14 residues. CDR3 nucleotides: TGTGCCAGCAGTTTAGAGGGAGGGGGGGGATCCCTCCGCTTT. It codes for CASSLEGGGGSLRF.

This clonotype showed up many times. The rearrangement uses TRBV3-1 and TRBJ1-3; D is unresolved. Trimming pared 1 base from V and 0 bases from J, leaving 7 bases between. The CDR3 length is 15 residues. The germline V gene encodes CDR1 LGHDT and CDR2 YNNKEL (reference sequence). The CDR3 reads CASSQVTTSGNTIYF. In DNA form, the CDR3 reads TGTGCCAGCAGCCAAGTGACGACCTCTGGAAACACCATATATTTT.

The chain recombines TRBV4-1 with TRBJ1-1, with TRBD1 matching 9 bases. The CDR3 covers 14 residues. The germline V gene encodes CDR1 MGHRA and CDR2 YSYEKL. V dropped 5 bases and J dropped 4; count of bases not matched to a gene: 5. CDR3 nucleotides: TGCGCCAGCAGCTCCTACAGGGGGCCCACTGAAGCTTTCTTT. It encodes CASSSYRGPTEAFF.

This chain links TRBV10-3 with TRBJ2-3, with 10 bases that match TRBD2. Losses at the gene ends were 8 bases for V and 7 bases for J; bases not matched to a gene: 18. The length of the CDR3 is 17 residues. Germline V gene sequence: CDR1 ENHRY, CDR2 SYGVKD. The CDR3 coding sequence is TGTGCCATCGCCCCTGTGGGGGCGACTAGCGGGCTGAATACGCAGTATTTT. It translates to CAIAPVGATSGLNTQYF.

There are many counts of this clonotype. The chain is built from TRBV6-1 and TRBJ2-2; D gene unclear. The V gene's germline CDR1 is MNHNS and CDR2 SASEGT. With 7 bases removed from V and 0 bases from J, the gap between germline ends came to 6 bases. CDR3 length: 13 amino acids. The CDR3, as DNA: TGTGCCAGCACCCTAGCGAACACCGGGGAGCTGTTTTTT. Its translation is CASTLANTGELFF.

This sequence joins TRBV5-1 and TRBJ1-3; TRBD1 might be the D (5 bases). The V end lost 4 bases, the J end lost 1 base, and 15 bases lay between the germline ends. Germline lookup yields CDR1 SGHRS and CDR2 YFSETQ. This CDR3 has 16 amino acids. This CDR3 reads CASSEWGGFSGNTIYF. The CDR3 DNA sequence: TGCGCCAGCAGCGAATGGGGGGGATTTTCTGGAAACACCATATATTTT.

This chain connects TRBV5-1 to TRBJ2-7; 7 bases agree with TRBD1. Germline trimming cut 3 bases from V and 2 bases from J; bases unmatched to any gene: 11. Germline assignment: CDR1 SGHRS and CDR2 YFSETQ. This CDR3 comprises 16 residues. The CDR3 nucleotides are TGCGCCAGCAGCTCGATCCACGGGACAGCGACCTACGAGCAGTACTTC. Translation gives CASSSIHGTATYEQYF.

The rearrangement uses TRBV6-1 and TRBJ2-7; D not certain. The CDR3 has 12 residues. Trimming stripped 6 bases from V and 7 bases from J, with 13 bases between. Per the germline V gene, CDR1 is MNHNS and CDR2 is SASEGT. The CDR3 loop is CASSQDWTEQYF. The CDR3 DNA reads as TGTGCCAGCAGCCAAGATTGGACGGAGCAGTACTTC.

In its sample, this clonotype was seen a few times. Its ends do not fully match the called genes, so a read error is possible. The genes are TRBV7-3 and TRBJ2-3, with a tentative D call TRBD1 (5 bases). Germline V gene data show CDR1 as SGHTA and CDR2 as FQGTGA. This CDR3 spans 14 amino acids. CDR3 residues: CASRLGRDTDTQYF. CDR3 bases: TGTGCCAGCCGCTTGGGCAGGGACACAGATACGCAGTATTTT.

Details on this clonotype: A much larger clone differs from this one at a single base, so this may be a read error. J is TRBJ1-2 and V is TRBV6-2 or TRBV6-3; the match to TRBD1 covers 8 bases. After removal of 5 bases from V and 4 bases from J, the junction contained 12 bases not matched to a gene. Germline CDR1 and CDR2: MNHEY and SVGEGT. The CDR3 totals 16 residues. The CDR3: CASSKALGQAAYGYTF. CDR3 in DNA: TGTGCCAGCAGTAAGGCTTTGGGACAGGCGGCCTATGGCTACACCTTC.

This CDR3 reads CSARSTDRDGNEQFF. The CDR3, as DNA: TGCAGTGCTAGATCGACGGACAGGGACGGCAATGAGCAGTTCTTC. The chain combines TRBV20-1 with TRBJ2-1, with 8 nucleotides matching TRBD1. The CDR3 has 15 amino acids. Looked up from germline, CDR1 is DFQATT and CDR2 is SNEGSKA (reference sequence). J was trimmed by 6 bases and V by 2 bases; bases with no gene match: 9.

This clonotype was found many times. The genes are TRBV20-1 and TRBJ1-1; D gene ambiguous. Trimming pared 0 bases from V and 12 bases from J, leaving 11 bases between. CDR3 size: 11 residues. Looked up from germline, CDR1 is DFQATT and CDR2 is SNEGSKA (reference sequence). The CDR3 nucleotides read TGCAGTGCTAGAGATAGCCCTGGGTCTTTCTTT. It codes for CSARDSPGSFF.

This clonotype was seen a few times. The chain recombines TRBV6-1 with TRBJ1-5, with D tentatively TRBD1 (5 bases). There are 14 residues in the CDR3. V lost 2 bases, J lost 4 bases, and 9 bases lay in between. Germline V gene data show CDR1 as MNHNS and CDR2 as SASEGT. In DNA, the CDR3 is TGTGCCAGCAGTGAACGGGGGAGAAATCAGCCCCAGCATTTT. Translating gives CASSERGRNQPQHF.

Many counts were recorded for this clonotype. V usage is TRBV6-1 and J usage is TRBJ1-1; no reliable D call. Germline CDR1 MNHNS, CDR2 SASEGT. This CDR3 spans 14 amino acids. V lost 6 bases and J lost 2, with 13 bases in between. CDR3 loop: CASSPQTFNTEAFF. In DNA, the CDR3 is TGTGCCAGCAGCCCACAGACATTTAACACTGAAGCTTTCTTT.

In its sample, this clonotype was seen many times. This chain connects TRBV27 to TRBJ1-1; possible D gene TRBD1, 6 bases. CDR3 length equals 15 residues. V lost 4 bases, J lost 5 bases, and 17 bases lay in between. Germline CDR1 and CDR2: MNHEY and SMNVEV (reference sequence). CDR3 coding DNA: TGTGCCAGCAGTTCCCCATCCAGGGGCGGAACTGAAGCTTTCTTT. Amino acid sequence: CASSSPSRGGTEAFF.

This clonotype has only a few counts. V is TRBV6-1 and J is TRBJ1-2, with TRBD1 matching over 7 bases. CDR1 and CDR2 from the germline V gene are MNHNS and SASEGT. The CDR3 consists of 12 residues. J gave up 7 bases and V 7 bases, and 6 bases lay outside the gene matches. CDR3 residues: CASNEGAGGYTF. The CDR3 region has the DNA TGTGCCAGCAATGAGGGGGCGGGTGGCTACACCTTC.

This clonotype was recorded many times. The rearrangement links TRBV5-1 to TRBJ2-3, with D maybe TRBD1 (6 bases). This CDR3 comprises 15 residues. V was pared by 0 bases and J by 3 bases, with 11 bases between. Germline values: CDR1 SGHRS, CDR2 YFSETQ. This CDR3 is CASSLGTVETDTQYF. CDR3 sequence (DNA): TGCGCCAGCAGCTTGGGGACAGTTGAGACAGATACGCAGTATTTT. Using reference TRBV5-1 and TRBJ2-3 for the parts outside the CDR3, the full variable domain is KAGVTQTPRYLIKTRGQQVTLSCSPISGHRSVSWYQQTPGQGLQFLFEYFSETQRNKGNFPGRFSGRQFSNSRSEMNVSTLELGDSALYLCASSLGTVETDTQYFGPGTRLTVL.

To note about this clonotype: A much larger clone lies one base from this, so it may be a read error. V gene TRBV24-1 combines with J gene TRBJ2-4; possible D gene TRBD2, 6 bases. Gene TRBJ2-5 matches the end of the DNA better, so the J call may be wrong. The CDR3 sequence is 14 residues long. Germline CDR1 is KGHDR and CDR2 is SFDVKD. The CDR3 DNA follows: TGTGCCACCAGTGGGGCTAGCGAACAAGAGACCCAGTACTTC. Protein product: CATSGASEQETQYF.